This note documents a single TCR beta chain sequence. Antigen: not known. The data originate from a study of CD8 T cells in ankylosing spondylitis. Study outcomes and limitations: A TCR beta motif of fewer than ten highly homologous variants seemed to mark ankylosing spondylitis blood.

Germline V gene data show CDR1 as SGHDN and CDR2 as FVKESK. Trimming at V came to 1 base and at J to 3 bases, leaving 8 bases not matched to a gene. The CDR3 runs to 17 residues. Library preparation for TCR beta used quantitative 5'-RACE with molecular barcodes. MiXCR was run by TCRdb on the 5' RACE reads, yielding one entry per CDR3 protein. The sample lists around 150,000 distinct CDR3 sequences; about 6.7% were seen once. Sample: blood, either unsorted or a sorted T cell fraction (not recorded which). The chain combines TRBV14 with TRBJ1-2, with 10 bases matching TRBD1. The clonotype comes from a female donor with ankylosing spondylitis or in good health (not recorded which). This CDR3 is CASSQGMTGGGDYGYTF. The CDR3 DNA reads as TGTGCCAGCAGCCAAGGAATGACAGGGGGCGGTGACTATGGCTACACCTTC.